A selection of T cell receptor beta chains follows, all from one sample in a study of CD8 T cells in Susac syndrome. Each CDR3 protein is one row after TCRdb ran MiXCR on the immunoSEQ multiplex PCR reads. This table holds some 300,000 distinct CDR3 sequences, almost 85% found once. The sequencing input was CD8+ T cells from PBMCs. Receptors originate from a human donor with multiple sclerosis. CDR3s include the opening cysteine and the closing phenylalanine or tryptophan.

v_call cdr3_aa
TRBV4-3 CASSQDLGEADYNEQFF
TRBV6-2/TRBV6-3 CASSSPLVANTGELFF
TRBV13 CASSPRTDPSYEQYF
TRBV11-2 CASSLGYSGEQFF
TRBV7-8 CASSLRGNTNQPQHF
TRBV12-3/TRBV12-4 CASSVWDSYNEQFF
TRBV3-1 CASSQDHRGSNQPQHF
TRBV6-5 CASSYWEGNQETQYF
TRBV29-1 CSVARGVRTEAFF
TRBV27 CASSDGTSGSIGQFF
TRBV21-1 CASSKDICYNEQFF
TRBV7-8 CASSLERLGVGYGYTF
TRBV5-6 CASGDLGGYTF
TRBV20-1 CSARDPDRILNYGYTF
TRBV28 CASRLEGAGRETQYF
TRBV7-2 CASSLLSSGSLWNIQYF
TRBV6-5 CASSYGTNSYEQYF
TRBV7-2 CASSQLTGSAYEQYF
TRBV18 CASSPRLALLYEQYF
TRBV28 CASRDRVNTGELFF
TRBV29-1 CSVEDRRGFETQYF
TRBV21-1 CASSKGAREGNEQYF
TRBV6-1 CASNKDRGLIETQYF
TRBV6-5 CASSYAFRGTQYF
TRBV20-1 CSAERGYNEQFF
TRBV24-1 CATSDPGTGGNTIYF
TRBV11-2 CASSLVGTTYEQYF
TRBV6-5 CASSYPASDTGELFF
TRBV20-1 CSCGTSGYNEQFF
TRBV20-1 CSVPPLAVSYNEQFF
TRBV4-3 CASSRLGAVSTDTQYF
TRBV28 CASSLPTGTGSYEQYF
TRBV29-1 CSVDRLAGVQFF
TRBV7-9 CASSAYLGGSTDTQYF
TRBV20-1 CSARVRLAGGDPYYGYTF
TRBV29-1 CSVEDVVSGANVLTF
TRBV9 CASAGRHGYTF
TRBV28 CASREYNYGYTF
TRBV6-5 CASSYGPTGSSGQPQHF
TRBV4-3 CASSQDLPGIGDLYLETQYF
TRBV20-1 CSARDRGVGSGNTIYF
TRBV19 CASSIVATDEQYF
TRBV9 CASSGWRTVDYGYTF
TRBV7-9 CASSLKDHTGNYGYTF
TRBV28 CASSWGGSGGAITDTQYF
TRBV7-6 CASSLGWGSDTDTQYF
TRBV6-5 CASSFGQGWVREQYF